Following are 11 T cell receptor beta chains from one sample sequenced in a study of blood T cell repertoires in COVID-19. Measured with immunoSEQ multiplex PCR; TCRdb has only the in-frame clones, and not every one. The table records some 180,000 clones, around 87% of them present only once. Material for sequencing was peripheral blood. The source is a woman of 80 years or more with COVID-19, enrolled during active disease.

The chain combines TRBV5-1 with TRBJ2-2; D remains ambiguous. Trimming cost V 0 bases and J 2 bases, with 8 bases left between them. The CDR3 runs to 15 residues. Germline V CDR1 and CDR2: SGHRS, YFSETQ. The CDR3, as DNA: TGCGCCAGCAGCTTGGGGTTTACTAACACCGGGGAGCTGTTTTTT. This gives the protein CASSLGFTNTGELFF. Full variable domain (rest looked up from reference TRBV5-1 and TRBJ2-2): KAGVTQTPRYLIKTRGQQVTLSCSPISGHRSVSWYQQTPGQGLQFLFEYFSETQRNKGNFPGRFSGRQFSNSRSEMNVSTLELGDSALYLCASSLGFTNTGELFFGEGSRLTVL.

The chain recombines TRBV9 with TRBJ1-2; 8 bases are shared with TRBD1. J gave up 1 base and V 2 bases, and 4 bases lay outside the gene matches. CDR3 size: 15 residues. The germline gives CDR1 SGDLS, CDR2 YYNGEE. Written as DNA, the CDR3 is TGTGCCAGCAGCGTTGGACAGGGCCTTAACTATGGCTACACCTTC. It specifies CASSVGQGLNYGYTF. Supplemented by reference TRBV9 and TRBJ1-2, the full variable domain reads DSGVTQTPKHLITATGQRVTLRCSPRSGDLSVYWYQQSLDQGLQFLIQYYNGEERAKGNILERFSAQQFPDLHSELNLSSLELGDSALYFCASSVGQGLNYGYTFGSGTRLTVV.

The V call is TRBV9, the J call TRBJ2-1, with D tentatively TRBD2 (6 bases). The germline gives CDR1 SGDLS, CDR2 YYNGEE. The V gene lost 0 bases and the J gene lost 6 bases, with 19 bases spanning the gap. This CDR3 has 17 amino acids. Here the CDR3 DNA reads TGTGCCAGCAGCGTAGACCCCCTTGGCGGGATACGCAATGAGCAGTTCTTC. This codes for CASSVDPLGGIRNEQFF.

V gene TRBV5-1 combines with J gene TRBJ1-5; TRBD1 aligns across 10 bases. Germline CDR1 and CDR2: SGHRS and YFSETQ. The CDR3 is made up of 15 amino acids. With 0 bases clipped from V and 4 bases from J, the junction kept 1 base outside the gene matches. In nucleotides, the CDR3 is TGCGCCAGCAGCTTGGGACAGGGGGCTAATCAGCCCCAGCATTTT. Translating it yields CASSLGQGANQPQHF.

In nucleotides, the CDR3 is TGTGCCACCAGCAGAAAAGACAGGGGGGATAGGAATGAGCAGTTCTTC. Its translation is CATSRKDRGDRNEQFF. The chain links TRBV15 to TRBJ2-1; 9 bases align to TRBD1. This CDR3 is built from 16 residues. Trimming at V came to 2 bases and at J to 7 bases, leaving 9 bases not matched to a gene. The germline gives CDR1 LNHNV, CDR2 YYDKDF (reference sequence).

This clone was seen just once. The chain uses TRBV19 and TRBJ1-2; 8 positions match TRBD1. CDR1 and CDR2 (germline): LNHDA, SQIVND (reference sequence). V was clipped by 3 bases and J by 3 bases; unmatched bases: 3. CDR3 length equals 14 residues. CDR3 sequence reads: CASSIYRGDYGYTF. The CDR3 DNA sequence: TGTGCCAGTAGTATTTACAGGGGGGACTATGGCTACACCTTC.

This rearrangement joins TRBV9 to TRBJ1-1, with TRBD1 matching 10 bases. This CDR3 is 15 amino acids long. Trimming at V came to 0 bases and at J to 5 bases, leaving 4 bases not matched to a gene. Germline V lookup: CDR1 SGDLS, CDR2 YYNGEE. The CDR3 coding sequence is TGTGCCAGCAGCGTAGGGGGACAGGGGATGACTGAAGCTTTCTTT. Protein sequence: CASSVGGQGMTEAFF. Supplemented by reference TRBV9 and TRBJ1-1, the full variable domain reads DSGVTQTPKHLITATGQRVTLRCSPRSGDLSVYWYQQSLDQGLQFLIQYYNGEERAKGNILERFSAQQFPDLHSELNLSSLELGDSALYFCASSVGGQGMTEAFFGQGTRLTVV.

CDR3 bases: TGTGCCAGCAGTTTTTCAGGGGCCTACGAGCAGTACTTC. Its translation is CASSFSGAYEQYF. The chain carries TRBV27 and TRBJ2-7; D possibly corresponds to TRBD1 (6 bases). Per germline, CDR1 MNHEY and CDR2 SMNVEV (reference sequence). The CDR3 is 13 amino acids. V shed 3 bases and J shed 2 bases, with 8 bases lying between them.

The sample holds a few counts of this clone. The V call is TRBV7-9, the J call TRBJ2-1; weak D call: TRBD1 (5 bases). The germline V and J ends were trimmed by 1 base and 0 bases, with 13 bases remaining between them. CDR1 and CDR2 from the germline V gene are SEHNR and FQNEAQ (reference sequence). The CDR3 sequence is 17 residues long. The CDR3: CASSLGVGQSSYNEQFF. The DNA for the CDR3 is TGTGCCAGCAGCTTAGGAGTCGGACAAAGCTCCTACAATGAGCAGTTCTTC.

The genes are TRBV13 and TRBJ2-7; 10 nucleotides agree with TRBD2. Germline values: CDR1 PRHDT, CDR2 FYEKMQ (reference sequence). The CDR3 spans 14 residues. The junction had 3 bases not matched to a gene; V was cut back by 5 bases and J by 2 bases. CDR3 residues: CASSESGRAYEQYF. CDR3 DNA: TGTGCCAGCAGCGAAAGCGGGAGGGCCTACGAGCAGTACTTC.

J is TRBJ1-5 and V is TRBV7-2, with D possibly TRBD1 on 6 matching bases. V was cut by 1 base and J by 2 bases, with 12 bases left in between. Looked up from germline, CDR1 is SGHTA and CDR2 is FQGNSA. This CDR3 is built from 16 residues. The CDR3 coding sequence is TGTGCCAGCAGCTTAGTGCAGGGGAAGGGCAATCAGCCCCAGCATTTT. Its protein is CASSLVQGKGNQPQHF.